This T cell receptor (beta chain) is from a study of blood T cells in healthy people across ages. The germline gives CDR1 SQVTM, CDR2 ANQGSEA. V dropped 5 bases and J dropped 11; count of bases not matched to a gene: 10. There are 12 residues in the CDR3. Russia was home to the donors, healthy Caucasian individuals aged roughly 6 to 90. The sample, roughly 9.5 milliliters of peripheral blood, was drawn from each donor. The use of a sample-barcoded 5' primer and a J-beta primer mix characterized a second PCR of about 7 to 12 cycles. Tags on each cDNA molecule came from a template-switch adaptor with 12 random nucleotides. TCRdb re-called the 5' RACE reads with MiXCR, one entry per CDR3 protein. The sample lists 700,000 to 900,000 distinct CDR3 sequences; about 48% were seen once.

Specimen: blood. J is TRBJ2-5 and V is TRBV29-1; 8 bases are shared with TRBD2. This clonotype was sampled from an older man in good health. CDR3 in amino acids: CSVNSGNPEQYF. The CDR3 nucleotides read TGCAGCGTTAATAGCGGGAATCCAGAGCAGTACTTC. Full variable domain (outside the CDR3, taken from reference TRBV29-1 and TRBJ2-5): SAVISQKPSRDICQRGTSLTIQCQVDSQVTMMFWYRQQPGQSLTLIATANQGSEATYESGFVIDKFPISRPNLTFSTLTVSNMSPEDSSIYLCSVNSGNPEQYFGPGTRLLVL.